The sequence of this T cell receptor beta chain was determined in a study of cytomegalovirus exposure and HLA in healthy donors (dated by TCRdb to about 2017). Some background on the complete study: The 650 to 750 repertoires of the first cohort and the roughly 120 validation repertoires were produced on the same platform, according to a later analysis. The study aimed to test whether cataloging public T cell receptors could reveal signatures of past pathogen exposure. Along with the approximately 670-subject first cohort, a separate validation cohort of over a hundred different subjects was used. To predict cytomegalovirus infection status, the study combined high-throughput TCR immunosequencing, statistical association of individual TCRs with disease status, and machine learning.

Findings and caveats that apply to the study as a whole: The study gave a list of about 170 TCR beta chains associated with cytomegalovirus. While some public TCRs were present in many individuals, most TCR sequences turned up only very rarely across donors. Of the cluster scores, about 94% were above 0 in a later analysis, which found that TCRs clustered in the first cohort also tended to co-occur in the 95 to 150 validation repertoires. It was suggested by the authors that the approach could potentially be generalized to other disease states and immunological phenotypes. Cytomegalovirus status was reported to be diagnosed by the classifier with high specificity and sensitivity in both the original and validation cohorts. The validation cohort had no HLA typing available for a later analysis, so co-occurrence within that cohort was assessed over all 120 repertoires. In vitro tests confirmed that a few of the cytomegalovirus-associated TCR beta chains recognize cytomegalovirus antigens.

Measured from the cysteine to the phenylalanine, the CDR3 is 17 residues long. The kept DNA is CDR3 alone, 51 bases in frame from the first base. V is cut back by 4 bases and J by 5 bases, with 13 bases in the junction unmatched. According to the germline V gene (reference sequence), CDR1 reads MNHEY and CDR2 reads SMNVEV. The donors were included in the validation cohort of 120 subjects, a group kept apart from the roughly 670-subject first cohort. A remark on this clone: Its antigen target is currently unknown. No base qualities exist here, and no much larger clone lies one base off it.

The method behind the library was the immunoSEQ multiplex PCR assay. As for the original processing: A statistical classification framework was built to diagnose cytomegalovirus status from the catalog of TCR beta chain sequences. Held by TCRdb, this immuneACCESS table contains in-frame sequences only and omits some clones. Under half of the omission traces to an unresolved V gene where checked; the cause of the rest is unknown. V and J calls plus clone size are reproduced from that table; the DNA served to infer D and trimming. This sample holds about 130,000 clones; approximately 82% were observed only once. 30% of the sample belongs to the ten largest clones.

This sequence was found in a young man in good health and CMV-seropositive. The rearranged chain carries TRBV27 and TRBJ2-3; 9 central nucleotides agree with TRBD2. Sequences were obtained from PBMCs. The sequence in DNA is TGTGCCAGCAGTTCACCCCTCGGGCGGGGGGGCAAAGATACGCAGTATTTT. Its protein reads: CASSSPLGRGGKDTQYF.